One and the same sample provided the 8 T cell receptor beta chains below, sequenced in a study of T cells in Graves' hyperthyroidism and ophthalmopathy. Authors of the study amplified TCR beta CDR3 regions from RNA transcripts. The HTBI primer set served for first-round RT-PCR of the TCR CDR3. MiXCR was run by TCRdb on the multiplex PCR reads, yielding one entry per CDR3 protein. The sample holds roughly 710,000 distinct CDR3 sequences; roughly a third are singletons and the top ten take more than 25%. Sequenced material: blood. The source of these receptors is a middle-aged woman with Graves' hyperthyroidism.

CDR3 coding DNA: TGTGCCAGCAGCGCCAGGGGAGGGACCACTGAAGCTTTCTTT. Protein sequence: CASSARGGTTEAFF. The V and J genes are TRBV9 and TRBJ1-1; D perhaps matches TRBD1 (6 bases). V was pared by 3 bases and J by 4 bases, with 13 bases between. Germline CDR1 SGDLS, CDR2 YYNGEE. There are 14 residues in the CDR3.

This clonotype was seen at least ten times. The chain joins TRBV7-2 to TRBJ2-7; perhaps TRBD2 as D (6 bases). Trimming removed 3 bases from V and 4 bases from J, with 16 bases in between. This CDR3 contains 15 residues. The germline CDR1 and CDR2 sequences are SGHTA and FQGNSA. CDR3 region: CASSFIPGVGYEQYF. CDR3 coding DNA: TGTGCCAGCAGCTTCATACCGGGGGTGGGTTACGAGCAGTACTTC.

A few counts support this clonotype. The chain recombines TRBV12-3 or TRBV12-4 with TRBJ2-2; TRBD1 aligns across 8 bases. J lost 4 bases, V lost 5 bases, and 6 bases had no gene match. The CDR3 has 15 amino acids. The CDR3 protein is CASSKTGEVTGELFF. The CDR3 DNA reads TGTGCCAGCAGTAAGACAGGGGAGGTCACCGGGGAGCTGTTTTTT.

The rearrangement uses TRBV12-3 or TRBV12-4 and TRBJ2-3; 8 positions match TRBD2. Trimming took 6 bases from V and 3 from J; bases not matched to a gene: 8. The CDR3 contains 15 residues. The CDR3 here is CASRPGRAGTDTQYF. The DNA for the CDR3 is TGTGCCAGCAGGCCCGGGAGGGCGGGGACAGATACGCAGTATTTT.

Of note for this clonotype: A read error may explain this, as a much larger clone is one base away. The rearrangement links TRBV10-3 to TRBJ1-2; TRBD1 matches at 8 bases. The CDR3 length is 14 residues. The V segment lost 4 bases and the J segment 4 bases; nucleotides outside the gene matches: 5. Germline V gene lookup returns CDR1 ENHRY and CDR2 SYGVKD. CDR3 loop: CAISGGQGAYGYTF. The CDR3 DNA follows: TGTGCCATCAGTGGAGGACAGGGCGCCTATGGCTACACCTTC.

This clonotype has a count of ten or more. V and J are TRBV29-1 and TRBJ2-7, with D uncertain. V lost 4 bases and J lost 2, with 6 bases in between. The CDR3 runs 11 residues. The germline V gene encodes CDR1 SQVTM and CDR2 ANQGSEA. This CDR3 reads CSVVGTYEQYF. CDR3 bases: TGCAGCGTTGTCGGCACCTACGAGCAGTACTTC.

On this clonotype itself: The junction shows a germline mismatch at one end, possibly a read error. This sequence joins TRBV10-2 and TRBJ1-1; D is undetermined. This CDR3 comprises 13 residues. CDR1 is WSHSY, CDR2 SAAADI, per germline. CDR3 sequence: CASSELENTESFF. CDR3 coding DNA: TGCGCCAGCAGTGAATTGGAGAACACTGAATCTTTCTTT.

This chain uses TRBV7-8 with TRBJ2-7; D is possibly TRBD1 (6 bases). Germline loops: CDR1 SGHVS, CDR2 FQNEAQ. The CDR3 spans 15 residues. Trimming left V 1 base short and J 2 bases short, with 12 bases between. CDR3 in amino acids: CASSLELTGTYEQYF. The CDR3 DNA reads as TGTGCCAGCAGCTTAGAGTTGACAGGAACCTACGAGCAGTACTTC.